What follows is one T cell receptor (beta chain) and its context. This clonotype was detected a few times. Its antigen is not yet known. Qualities for individual bases were not recorded, and no much larger clone is one base off. The sample's time point, from its label and the paper: persistent/refractory GD, antithyroid drugs over 5 years with positive TRAb. For both TCR sequencing and RNA sequencing, RNA was extracted from PBMCs using TRIzol. The diagnosis of Graves' disease followed American Thyroid Association guidelines. Patients were recruited from an endocrinology department in Xi'an, China. From each patient, about 8.9 milliliters of peripheral blood was collected into an EDTA anticoagulant tube. PBMCs were isolated by Ficoll Paque Plus density gradient separation without further T cell sorting. An Agilent 2100 Bioanalyzer and agarose gel were used to check RNA quality, and a NanoDrop 2000 was used to measure RNA concentration.

The sample comes from a study of regulatory T cells in long-lasting Graves disease (dated by TCRdb to about 2021). For the wider study: Persistent Graves' disease was defined as persistently positive TSH receptor autoantibodies together with antithyroid drug treatment for over 5 years. TCR sequencing covered some 13 persistent and approximately 20 newly diagnosed Graves' disease patients, some 35 samples in total. Antithyroid drugs had been taken for ten to twelve years on average by persistent Graves' disease patients in the clinical cohort. Persistent Graves' disease patients were compared with newly diagnosed Graves' disease patients by peripheral blood TCR sequencing and RNA sequencing. The study was conducted in China and was registered as a clinical trial.

Trimming costs V 2 bases and J 5 bases, and their ends lie 7 bases apart. Looking up the germline V gene yields CDR1 MDHEN and CDR2 SYDVKM. Counted from cysteine to phenylalanine, this CDR3 has 12 amino acids. This entry keeps only the CDR3 DNA: 36 bases, framed from base 1. The library was generated by multiplex PCR. This sample was sequenced with an Illumina HiSeq 4000. CDR3 regions were amplified by Arm-PCR with iRepertoire HTBI primers to construct TCR beta libraries. PCR products were gel purified before sequencing. The study's processing was this. Across samples, fewer than 70 TRBV and 15 or so TRBJ segments were identified and used for gene usage analysis of CDR3 amino acid clonotypes. COPE and FqMerger were used to merge the filtered high-quality paired reads into contigs. Contigs were aligned with BLAST to IMGT TRBV, TRBD and TRBJ reference genes, and CDR3 was defined per IMGT. Clonotypes above 0.1% frequency were classified as highly expanded clones. Shannon entropy served as the measure of repertoire diversity, while the Gini coefficient captured V-J evenness. Clonotypes shared by more than one individual were considered public. TCRdb reprocessed the public reads (quality trimming at Q25 with fastp, clone calling with MiXCR) and kept in-frame beta chains. Every CDR3 protein is listed once, alongside the most common genes and DNA of its rows. TCRdb, rather than the study authors, made the V and J calls. The sample table lists a few hundred thousand distinct CDR3 sequences, around 22% of them with a count of one. About a quarter of the sample rests with the top ten.

Broader findings and caveats from the paper: Only the TCR beta chain was sequenced and analyzed. Compared with newly diagnosed patients, persistent Graves' disease patients had lower TCR Shannon entropy and fewer highly expanded clones, which suggests clonal expansion. More public clonotypes were shared among persistent patients (under 3,000) than among newly diagnosed patients (more than 900). The study examined only peripheral blood because the primary lesion, thyroid tissue, could not be accessed. TRBV28, TRBJ1-2 and TRBJ2-5 were preferentially used in persistent disease, while TRBV20-1 and TRBJ2-1 were favored in newly diagnosed disease. The authors acknowledged the small sample size as a limitation that may reduce accuracy.

This chain is built from TRBV28 and TRBJ2-7; TRBD1 is a weak D gene call, 5 bases matching. This sequence originates from a female donor with Graves disease. Here the sequenced sample was peripheral blood mononuclear cells (PBMCs), taken when the disease was refractory, from a patient treated with antithyroid drugs. In nucleotide form, the sequence is TGTGCCAGCAGTTTAGGGGCCGACGAGCAGTACTTC. Protein translation: CASSLGADEQYF. Reference TRBV28 and TRBJ2-7 genes cover what lies past the CDR3, so the full variable domain is DVKVTQSSRYLVKRTGEKVFLECVQDMDHENMFWYRQDPGLGLRLIYFSYDVKMKEKGDIPEGYSVSREKKERFSLILESASTNQTSMYLCASSLGADEQYFGPGTRLTVT.